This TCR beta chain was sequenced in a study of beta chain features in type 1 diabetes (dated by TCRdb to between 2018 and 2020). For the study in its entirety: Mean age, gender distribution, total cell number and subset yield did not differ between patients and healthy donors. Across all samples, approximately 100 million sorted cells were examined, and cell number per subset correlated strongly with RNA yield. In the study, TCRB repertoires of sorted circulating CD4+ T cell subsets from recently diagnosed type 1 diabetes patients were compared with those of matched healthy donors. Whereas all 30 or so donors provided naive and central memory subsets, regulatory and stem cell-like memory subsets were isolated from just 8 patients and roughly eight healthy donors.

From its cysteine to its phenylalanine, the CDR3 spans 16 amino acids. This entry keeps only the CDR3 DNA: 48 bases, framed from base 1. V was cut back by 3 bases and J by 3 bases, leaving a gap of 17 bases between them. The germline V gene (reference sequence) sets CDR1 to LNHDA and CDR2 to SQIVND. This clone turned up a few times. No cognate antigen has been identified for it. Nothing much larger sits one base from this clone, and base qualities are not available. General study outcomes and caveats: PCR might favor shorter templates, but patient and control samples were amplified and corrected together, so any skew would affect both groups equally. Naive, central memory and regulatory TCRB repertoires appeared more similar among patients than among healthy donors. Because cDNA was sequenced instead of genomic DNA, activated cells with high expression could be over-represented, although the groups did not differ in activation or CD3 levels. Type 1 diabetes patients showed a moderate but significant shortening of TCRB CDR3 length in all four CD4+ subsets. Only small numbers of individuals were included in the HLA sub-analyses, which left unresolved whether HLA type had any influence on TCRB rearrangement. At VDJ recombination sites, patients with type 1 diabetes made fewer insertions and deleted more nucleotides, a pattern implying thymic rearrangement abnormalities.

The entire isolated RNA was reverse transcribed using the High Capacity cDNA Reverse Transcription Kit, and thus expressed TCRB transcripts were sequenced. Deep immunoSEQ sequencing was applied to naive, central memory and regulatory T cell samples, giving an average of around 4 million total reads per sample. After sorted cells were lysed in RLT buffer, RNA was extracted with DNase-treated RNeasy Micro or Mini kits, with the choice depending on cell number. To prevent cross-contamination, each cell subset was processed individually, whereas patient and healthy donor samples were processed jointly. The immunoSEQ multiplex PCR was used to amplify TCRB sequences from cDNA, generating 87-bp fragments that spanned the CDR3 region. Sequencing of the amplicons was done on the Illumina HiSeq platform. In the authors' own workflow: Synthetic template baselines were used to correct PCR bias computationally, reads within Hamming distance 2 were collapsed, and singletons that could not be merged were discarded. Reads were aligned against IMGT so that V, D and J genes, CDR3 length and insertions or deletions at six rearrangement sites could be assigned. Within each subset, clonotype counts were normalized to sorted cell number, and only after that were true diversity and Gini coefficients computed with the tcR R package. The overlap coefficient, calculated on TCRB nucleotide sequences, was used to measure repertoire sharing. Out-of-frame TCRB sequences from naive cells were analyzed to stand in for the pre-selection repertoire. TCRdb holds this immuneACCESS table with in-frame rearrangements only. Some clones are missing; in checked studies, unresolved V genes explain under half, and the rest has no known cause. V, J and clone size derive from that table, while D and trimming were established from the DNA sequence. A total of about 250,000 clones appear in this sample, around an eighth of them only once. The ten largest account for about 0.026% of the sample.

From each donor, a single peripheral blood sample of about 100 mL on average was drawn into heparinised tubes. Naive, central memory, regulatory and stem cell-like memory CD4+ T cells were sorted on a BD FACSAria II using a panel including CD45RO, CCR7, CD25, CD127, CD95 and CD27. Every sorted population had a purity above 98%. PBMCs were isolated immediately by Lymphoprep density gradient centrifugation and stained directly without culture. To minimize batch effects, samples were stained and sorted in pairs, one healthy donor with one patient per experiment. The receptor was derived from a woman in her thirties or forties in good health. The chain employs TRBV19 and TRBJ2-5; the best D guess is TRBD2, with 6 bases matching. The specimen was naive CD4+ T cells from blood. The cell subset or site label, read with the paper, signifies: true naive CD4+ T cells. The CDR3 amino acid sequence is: CASSMGLRRTEETQYF. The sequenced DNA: TGTGCCAGTAGTATGGGACTCCGCAGAACCGAAGAGACCCAGTACTTC. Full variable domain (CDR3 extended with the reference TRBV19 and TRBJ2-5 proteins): DGGITQSPKYLFRKEGQNVTLSCEQNLNHDAMYWYRQDPGQGLRLIYYSQIVNDFQKGDIAEGYSVSREKKESFPLTVTSAQKNPTAFYLCASSMGLRRTEETQYFGPGTRLLVL.